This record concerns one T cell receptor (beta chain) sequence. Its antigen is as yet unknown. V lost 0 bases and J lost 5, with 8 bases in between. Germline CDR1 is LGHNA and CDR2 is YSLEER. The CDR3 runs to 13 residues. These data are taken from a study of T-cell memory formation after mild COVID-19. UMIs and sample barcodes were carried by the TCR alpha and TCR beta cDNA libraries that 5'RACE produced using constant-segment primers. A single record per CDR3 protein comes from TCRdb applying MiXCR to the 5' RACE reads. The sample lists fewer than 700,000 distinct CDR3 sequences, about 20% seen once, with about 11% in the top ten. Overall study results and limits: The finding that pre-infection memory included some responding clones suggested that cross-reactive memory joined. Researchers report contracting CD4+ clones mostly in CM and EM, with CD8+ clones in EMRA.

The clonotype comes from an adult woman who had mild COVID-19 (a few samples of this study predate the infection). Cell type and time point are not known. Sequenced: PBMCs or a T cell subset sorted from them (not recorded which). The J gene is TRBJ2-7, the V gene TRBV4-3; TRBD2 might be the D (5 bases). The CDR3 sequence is CASSQDRRDEQYF. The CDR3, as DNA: TGCGCCAGCAGCCAAGACAGGCGGGACGAGCAGTACTTC.